Listed below are T cell receptor beta chains from one sample, sequenced in a study of blood T cell repertoires in COVID-19. The repertoire was sequenced with immunoSEQ multiplex PCR; TCRdb's copy has only in-frame clones and lacks some. The sample consists of more than 350,000 clones, around 89% of them appearing once. Sequencing was carried out using peripheral blood. The receptors were sampled from a woman in her twenties or thirties with COVID-19, enrolled during active disease. Both conserved end residues are part of each CDR3. D genes are given only for firm matches. Where a row states a size, it is once, few, many or the class of an expanded clone; other rows omit it.

size	D	V	J	CDR3	DNA
NA	TRBD2	TRBV27	TRBJ2-3	CASSLSVVLAGGRSGDTQYF	TGTGCCAGCAGTTTATCTGTCGTACTAGCGGGGGGGAGGAGCGGAGATACGCAGTATTTT
NA	TRBD2	TRBV5-1	TRBJ2-3	CASSLVLAGGITDTQYF	TGCGCCAGCAGCTTGGTATTAGCGGGAGGGATCACAGATACGCAGTATTTT
NA	TRBD1	TRBV27	TRBJ1-2	CASSLWTGNANYGYTF	TGTGCCAGCAGCCTCTGGACAGGTAACGCTAACTATGGCTACACCTTC
NA	NA	TRBV5-1	TRBJ2-2	CASSLAVNTGELFF	TGCGCCAGCAGCTTGGCGGTGAACACCGGGGAGCTGTTTTTT
NA	NA	TRBV5-1	TRBJ2-6	CASRIQGSGANVLTF	TGCGCCAGCAGGATACAGGGTTCTGGGGCCAACGTCCTGACTTTC
NA	TRBD1	TRBV6-2/TRBV6-3	TRBJ2-1	CASSYPTGGEQFF	TGTGCCAGCAGTTACCCGACAGGGGGTGAGCAGTTCTTC
NA	TRBD1	TRBV15	TRBJ2-1	CATSRGQYVEQFF	TGTGCCACCAGCCGGGGACAGTACGTTGAGCAGTTCTTC
NA	TRBD2	TRBV28	TRBJ2-1	CASSGAGGYNEQFF	TGTGCCAGCAGTGGGGCGGGGGGCTACAATGAGCAGTTCTTC
NA	TRBD1	TRBV5-6	TRBJ2-1	CASSLPGQGYNEQFF	TGTGCCAGCAGCTTACCGGGACAGGGCTACAATGAGCAGTTCTTC
NA	TRBD1	TRBV28	TRBJ1-6	CASSSPTGTGRFTYNSPLHF	TGTGCCAGCAGCTCCCCAACCGGGACAGGGAGATTCACCTATAATTCACCCCTCCACTTT
NA	NA	TRBV6-5	TRBJ1-6	CASSSSGGNSPLHF	TGTGCCAGCAGTTCCTCCGGGGGAAATTCACCCCTCCACTTT
NA	NA	TRBV29-1	TRBJ2-2	CSAGWAGTGELFF	TGCAGCGCTGGATGGGCGGGAACCGGGGAGCTGTTTTTT
NA	TRBD2	TRBV29-1	TRBJ2-2	CSVGTSGRVGELFF	TGCAGCGTCGGGACTAGCGGGAGAGTCGGGGAGCTGTTTTTT
NA	NA	TRBV28	TRBJ2-5	CASSLDTPQETQYF	TGTGCCAGCAGCCTCGACACACCCCAAGAGACCCAGTACTTC
NA	NA	TRBV27	TRBJ2-1	CASSPSRIDIHEQFF	TGTGCCAGCAGTCCCTCCCGGATTGACATCCATGAGCAGTTCTTC
NA	TRBD1	TRBV6-5	TRBJ1-3	CASSRPGQGVDTIYF	TGTGCCAGCAGTCGTCCGGGACAGGGGGTTGACACCATATATTTT
NA	TRBD1	TRBV19	TRBJ1-1	CASSNGQVGTEAFF	TGTGCCAGTAGTAACGGACAGGTTGGAACTGAAGCTTTCTTT
NA	TRBD2	TRBV5-1	TRBJ2-5	CASSSSGTSGGAGETQYF	TGCGCCAGCAGCTCCTCCGGGACTAGCGGGGGGGCGGGAGAGACCCAGTACTTC
NA	TRBD2	TRBV7-2	TRBJ2-5	CASSLELAVQETQYF	TGTGCCAGCAGCTTAGAACTAGCGGTACAAGAGACCCAGTACTTC
NA	NA	TRBV12-3/TRBV12-4	TRBJ1-2	CASSLGQDYGYTF	TGTGCCAGCAGTTTAGGGCAGGATTATGGCTACACCTTC
once	NA	TRBV19	TRBJ2-7	CASSPGGANFAFSYEQYF	TGTGCCAGTAGCCCCGGAGGGGCCAATTTCGCTTTCTCCTACGAGCAGTACTTC
once	TRBD1	TRBV28	TRBJ2-3	CASSPFAGTGGDTQYF	TGTGCCAGCAGTCCATTCGCCGGGACAGGGGGAGATACGCAGTATTTT
few	NA	TRBV10-1	TRBJ2-1	CASSPRAGPDNEQFF	TGCGCCAGCAGCCCTCGGGCAGGGCCCGACAATGAGCAGTTCTTC
NA	NA	TRBV11-2	TRBJ1-2	CASSFSAVNYGYTF	TGTGCCAGCAGCTTTTCGGCGGTAAACTATGGCTACACCTTC
NA	TRBD1	TRBV7-8	TRBJ2-7	CASSFDRDEQYF	TGTGCCAGCAGTTTTGACAGGGACGAGCAGTACTTC
once	TRBD2	TRBV5-1	TRBJ2-3	CASSDPSGYSTDTQYF	TGCGCCAGCAGCGACCCTAGCGGGTATAGCACAGATACGCAGTATTTT
NA	TRBD1	TRBV6-1	TRBJ1-4	CASSEQGVATNEKLFF	TGTGCCAGCAGTGAACAGGGGGTGGCAACTAATGAAAAACTGTTTTTT
NA	NA	TRBV5-1	TRBJ2-7	CASSLDNSYEQYF	TGCGCCAGCAGCTTGGACAACTCCTACGAGCAGTACTTC
NA	NA	TRBV5-1	TRBJ2-7	CASSPEGVPYEQYF	TGCGCCAGCAGCCCGGAAGGGGTTCCTTACGAGCAGTACTTC